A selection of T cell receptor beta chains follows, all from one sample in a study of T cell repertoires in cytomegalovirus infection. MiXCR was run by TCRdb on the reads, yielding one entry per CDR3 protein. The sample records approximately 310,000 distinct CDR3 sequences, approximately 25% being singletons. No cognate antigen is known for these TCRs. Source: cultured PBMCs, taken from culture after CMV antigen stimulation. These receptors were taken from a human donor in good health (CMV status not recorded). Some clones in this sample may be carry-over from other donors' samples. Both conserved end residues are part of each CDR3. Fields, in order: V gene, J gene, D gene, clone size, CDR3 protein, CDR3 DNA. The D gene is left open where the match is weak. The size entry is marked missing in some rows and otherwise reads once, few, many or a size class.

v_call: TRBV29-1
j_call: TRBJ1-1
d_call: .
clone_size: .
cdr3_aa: CSVQGGLNTEAFF
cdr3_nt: TGCAGCGTACAGGGAGGGCTGAACACTGAAGCTTTCTTT

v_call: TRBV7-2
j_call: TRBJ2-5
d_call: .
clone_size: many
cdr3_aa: CASSFTPVETQYF
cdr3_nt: TGTGCCAGCAGCTTCACCCCGGTAGAGACCCAGTACTTC

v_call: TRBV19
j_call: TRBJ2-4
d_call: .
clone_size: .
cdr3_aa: CASSGIGAKNIQYF
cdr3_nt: TGTGCCAGTAGTGGCATAGGAGCCAAAAACATTCAGTACTTC

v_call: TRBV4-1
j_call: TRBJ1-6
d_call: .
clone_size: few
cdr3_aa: CASSHPRDGRYNSPLHF
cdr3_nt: TGCGCCAGCAGCCATCCCCGGGACGGAAGATATAATTCACCCCTCCACTTT

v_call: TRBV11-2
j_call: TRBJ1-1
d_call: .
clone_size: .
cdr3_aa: CASSARTGTEAFF
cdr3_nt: TGTGCCAGCAGCGCGAGGACGGGTACTGAAGCTTTCTTT

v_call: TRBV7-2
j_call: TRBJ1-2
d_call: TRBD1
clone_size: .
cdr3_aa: CASSLRGRSDYGYTF
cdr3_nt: TGTGCCAGCAGCCTCAGGGGGCGGTCGGACTATGGCTACACCTTC

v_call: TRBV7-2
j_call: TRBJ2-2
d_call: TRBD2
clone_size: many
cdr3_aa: CASSLDGRGGELFF
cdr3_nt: TGTGCCAGCAGCTTAGATGGGAGGGGCGGGGAGCTGTTTTTT

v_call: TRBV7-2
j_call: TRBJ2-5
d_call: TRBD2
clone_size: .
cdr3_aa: CASSLAWEGIVAETQYF
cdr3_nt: TGTGCCAGCAGCTTAGCGTGGGAGGGGATCGTTGCGGAGACCCAGTACTTC

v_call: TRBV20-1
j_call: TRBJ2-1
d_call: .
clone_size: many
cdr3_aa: CSASTGASGNNEQFF
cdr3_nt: TGCAGTGCTTCTACAGGGGCTAGCGGAAACAATGAGCAGTTCTTC

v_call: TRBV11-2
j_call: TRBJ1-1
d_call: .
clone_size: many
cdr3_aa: CASSRFITGMSTEAFF
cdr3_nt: TGTGCCAGCAGCCGATTCATAACAGGGATGAGTACTGAAGCTTTCTTT

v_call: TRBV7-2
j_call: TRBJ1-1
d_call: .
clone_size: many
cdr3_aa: CASSLGAGGMNTEAFF
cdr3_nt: TGTGCCAGCAGCTTAGGGGCGGGGGGAATGAACACTGAAGCTTTCTTT

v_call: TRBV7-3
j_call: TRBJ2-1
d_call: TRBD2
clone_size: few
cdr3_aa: CASSPGLAFYEQFF
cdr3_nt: TGTGCCAGCAGCCCGGGACTAGCTTTCTATGAGCAGTTCTTC

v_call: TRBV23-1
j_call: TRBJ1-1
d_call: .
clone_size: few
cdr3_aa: CANPGYDVNTEAFF
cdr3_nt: TGCGCCAACCCGGGATATGACGTGAACACTGAAGCTTTCTTT

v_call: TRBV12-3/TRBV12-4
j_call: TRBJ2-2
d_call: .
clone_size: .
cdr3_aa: CASSLFSDTGELFF
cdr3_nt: TGTGCCAGCAGTTTATTTTCGGACACCGGGGAGCTGTTTTTT

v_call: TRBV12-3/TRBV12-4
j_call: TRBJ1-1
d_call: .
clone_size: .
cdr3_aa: CASSLGAGFGTEAFF
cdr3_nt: TGTGCCAGCAGTTTAGGTGCGGGATTTGGCACTGAAGCTTTCTTT

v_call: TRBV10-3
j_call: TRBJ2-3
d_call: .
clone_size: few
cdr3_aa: CAPHRIELADTQYF
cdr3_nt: TGTGCCCCCCACCGGATTGAACTAGCAGATACGCAGTATTTT

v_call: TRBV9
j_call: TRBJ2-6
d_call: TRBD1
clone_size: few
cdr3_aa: CASRPQGSGANVLTF
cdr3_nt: TGTGCCAGCAGACCACAGGGGTCTGGGGCCAACGTCCTGACTTTC

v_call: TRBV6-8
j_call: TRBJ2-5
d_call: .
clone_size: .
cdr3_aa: CASRAVVQETQYF
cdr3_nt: TGTGCCAGCAGGGCGGTAGTCCAAGAGACCCAGTACTTC

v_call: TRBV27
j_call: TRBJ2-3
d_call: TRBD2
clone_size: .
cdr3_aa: CASRLRTSGREGTDTQYF
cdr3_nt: TGTGCCAGCAGACTCAGGACTAGCGGGAGGGAAGGGACAGATACGCAGTATTTT

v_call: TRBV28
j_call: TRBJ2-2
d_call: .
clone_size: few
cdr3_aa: CASSGPGGSGELFF
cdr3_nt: TGTGCCAGCAGCGGACCCGGAGGGAGCGGGGAGCTGTTTTTT

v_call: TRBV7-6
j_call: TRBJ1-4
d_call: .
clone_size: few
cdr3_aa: CASSLAPAPNEKLFF
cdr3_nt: TGTGCCAGCAGCTTAGCTCCCGCACCGAATGAAAAACTGTTTTTT

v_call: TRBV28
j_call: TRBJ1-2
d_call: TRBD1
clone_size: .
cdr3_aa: CASTTPGQGYGYNF
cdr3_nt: TGTGCCAGCACCACCCCGGGACAGGGTTATGGCTACAACTTC

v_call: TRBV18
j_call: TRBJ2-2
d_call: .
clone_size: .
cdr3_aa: CASSPGAMGGELFF
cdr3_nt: TGTGCCAGCTCACCAGGTGCGATGGGCGGGGAGCTGTTTTTT

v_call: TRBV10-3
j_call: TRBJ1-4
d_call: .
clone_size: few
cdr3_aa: CAISAEREKLFF
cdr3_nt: TGTGCCATCAGTGCAGAGAGAGAAAAACTGTTTTTT

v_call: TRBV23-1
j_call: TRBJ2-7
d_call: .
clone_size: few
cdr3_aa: CASSQHYEQYF
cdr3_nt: TGCGCCAGCAGTCAACACTACGAGCAGTACTTC

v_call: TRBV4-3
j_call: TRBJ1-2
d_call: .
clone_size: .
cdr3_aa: CASSQDRAGGYGYTF
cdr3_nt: TGCGCCAGCAGCCAAGATCGGGCGGGGGGCTATGGCTACACCTTC

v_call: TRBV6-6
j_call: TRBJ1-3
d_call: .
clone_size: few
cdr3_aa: CATAQAPSGNTIYF
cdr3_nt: TGTGCCACAGCGCAGGCCCCCTCTGGAAACACCATATATTTT

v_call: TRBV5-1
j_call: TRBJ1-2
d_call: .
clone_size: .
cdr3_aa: CASKIQGSSYGYTF
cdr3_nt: TGCGCCAGCAAGATTCAGGGTTCGAGCTATGGCTACACCTTC

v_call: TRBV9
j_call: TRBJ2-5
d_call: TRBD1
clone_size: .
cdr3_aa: CASSVEHWGQGLPETQYF
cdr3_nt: TGTGCCAGCAGCGTAGAACATTGGGGACAGGGCCTCCCAGAGACCCAGTACTTC

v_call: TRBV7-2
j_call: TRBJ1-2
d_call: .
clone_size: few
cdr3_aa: CASSPIPGNYGYTF
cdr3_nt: TGTGCCAGCAGCCCCATCCCGGGGAACTATGGCTACACCTTC

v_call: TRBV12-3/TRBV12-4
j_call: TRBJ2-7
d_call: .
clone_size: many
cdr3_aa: CASSFIRSASSYEQYF
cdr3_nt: TGTGCCAGCAGTTTTATCAGGTCCGCGTCCTCCTACGAGCAGTACTTC

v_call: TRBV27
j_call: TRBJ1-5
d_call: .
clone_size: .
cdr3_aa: CASSFSPPPGNQPQHF
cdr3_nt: TGTGCCAGCAGTTTTTCCCCTCCGCCGGGCAATCAGCCCCAGCATTTT

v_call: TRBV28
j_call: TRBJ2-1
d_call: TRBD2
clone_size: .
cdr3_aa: CASSLWAGTSGGGEQFF
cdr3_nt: TGTGCCAGCAGTTTATGGGCCGGGACTAGCGGGGGAGGTGAGCAGTTCTTC

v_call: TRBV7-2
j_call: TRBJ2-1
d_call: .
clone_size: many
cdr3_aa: CASSFKNEQFF
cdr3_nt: TGTGCCAGCAGTTTCAAAAATGAGCAGTTCTTC

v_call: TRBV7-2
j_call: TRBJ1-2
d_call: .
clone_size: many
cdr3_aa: CASSSGRVGYGYTF
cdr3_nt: TGTGCCAGCAGCTCGGGGCGGGTTGGATATGGCTACACCTTC

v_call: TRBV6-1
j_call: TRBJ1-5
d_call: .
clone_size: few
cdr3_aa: CASSGRQHNQPQHF
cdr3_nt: TGTGCCAGCAGTGGAAGACAGCACAATCAGCCCCAGCATTTT

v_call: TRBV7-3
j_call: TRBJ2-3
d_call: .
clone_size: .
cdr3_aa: CASSSYTTDTQYF
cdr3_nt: TGTGCCAGCAGCTCCTACACCACAGATACGCAGTATTTT

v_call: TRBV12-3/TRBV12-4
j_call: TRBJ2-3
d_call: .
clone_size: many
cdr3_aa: CASSLSADTQYF
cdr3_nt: TGTGCCAGCAGTTTATCCGCAGATACGCAGTATTTT

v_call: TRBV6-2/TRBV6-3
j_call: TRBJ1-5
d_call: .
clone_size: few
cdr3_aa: CASRPAGVVQPQHF
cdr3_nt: TGTGCCAGCAGGCCGGCAGGGGTGGTTCAGCCCCAGCATTTT

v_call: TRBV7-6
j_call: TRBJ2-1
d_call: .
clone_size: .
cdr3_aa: CASSLEVVQNEQFF
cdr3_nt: TGTGCCAGCAGCTTAGAGGTCGTCCAGAATGAGCAGTTCTTC

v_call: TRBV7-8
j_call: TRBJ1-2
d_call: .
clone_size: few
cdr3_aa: CASSKRPRRERNYGYTF
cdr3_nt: TGTGCCAGCAGCAAACGACCTCGCAGGGAACGTAACTATGGCTACACCTTC

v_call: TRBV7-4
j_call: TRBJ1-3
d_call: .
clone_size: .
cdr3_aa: CASSPNRVGSGNTIYF
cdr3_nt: TGTGCCAGCAGCCCAAACAGGGTTGGGTCTGGAAACACCATATATTTT

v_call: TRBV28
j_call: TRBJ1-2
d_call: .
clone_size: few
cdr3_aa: CASTPGEAGAYGYTF
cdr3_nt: TGTGCCAGCACTCCGGGAGAGGCAGGAGCCTATGGCTACACCTTC

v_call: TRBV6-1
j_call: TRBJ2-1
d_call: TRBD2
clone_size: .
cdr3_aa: CASSVILAGKNNEQFF
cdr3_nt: TGTGCCAGCAGTGTGATACTAGCGGGAAAGAACAATGAGCAGTTCTTC

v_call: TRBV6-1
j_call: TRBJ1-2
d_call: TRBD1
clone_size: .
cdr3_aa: CASSVGRGVYGYTF
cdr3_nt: TGTGCCAGCAGTGTTGGCAGGGGGGTATATGGCTACACCTTC

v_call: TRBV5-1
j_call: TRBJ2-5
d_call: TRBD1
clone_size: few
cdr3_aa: CASSRSGQGVFETQYF
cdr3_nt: TGCGCCAGCAGTAGATCGGGACAGGGTGTTTTTGAGACCCAGTACTTC

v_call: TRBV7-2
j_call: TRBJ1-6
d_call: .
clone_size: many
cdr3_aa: CAVHGGYNSPLHF
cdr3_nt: TGTGCCGTCCACGGGGGATATAATTCACCCCTCCACTTT

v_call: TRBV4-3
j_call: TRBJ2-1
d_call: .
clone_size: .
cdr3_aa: CASSALGLGYNEQFF
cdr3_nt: TGCGCCAGCAGCGCATTAGGTCTGGGCTACAATGAGCAGTTCTTC

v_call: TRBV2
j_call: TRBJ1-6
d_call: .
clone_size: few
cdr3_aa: CASSDSQGLSQNSPLHF
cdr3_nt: TGTGCCAGCAGTGATTCACAGGGCCTTAGCCAAAATTCACCCCTCCACTTT

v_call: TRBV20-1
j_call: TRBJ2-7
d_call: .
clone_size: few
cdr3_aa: CSAGVDSRREQYF
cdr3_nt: TGCAGTGCTGGTGTAGATTCCCGGCGGGAGCAGTACTTC

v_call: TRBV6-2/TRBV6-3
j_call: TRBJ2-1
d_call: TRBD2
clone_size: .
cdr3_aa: CASMTGTSGYNEQFF
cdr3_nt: TGTGCCAGCATGACCGGGACTAGCGGATACAATGAGCAGTTCTTC

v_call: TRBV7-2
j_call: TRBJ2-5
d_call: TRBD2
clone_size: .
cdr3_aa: CASSSRTSGRRETQYF
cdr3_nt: TGTGCCAGCAGCTCAAGGACTAGCGGGAGGAGGGAGACCCAGTACTTC

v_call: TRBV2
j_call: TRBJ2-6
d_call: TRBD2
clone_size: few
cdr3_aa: CASSQLAGGPSGANVLTF
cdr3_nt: TGTGCCAGCAGCCAACTAGCGGGAGGGCCGAGTGGGGCCAACGTCCTGACTTTC